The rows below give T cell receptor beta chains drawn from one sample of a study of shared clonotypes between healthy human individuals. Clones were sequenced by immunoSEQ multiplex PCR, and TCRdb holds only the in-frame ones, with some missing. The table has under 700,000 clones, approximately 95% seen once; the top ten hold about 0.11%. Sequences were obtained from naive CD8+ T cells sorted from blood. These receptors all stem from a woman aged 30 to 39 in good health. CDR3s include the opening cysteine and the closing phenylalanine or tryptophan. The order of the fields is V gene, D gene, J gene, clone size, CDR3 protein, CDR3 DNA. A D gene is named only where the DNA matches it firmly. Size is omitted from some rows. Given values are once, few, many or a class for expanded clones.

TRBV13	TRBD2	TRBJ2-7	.	CASSLGLAASYEQYF	TGTGCCAGCAGCCTTGGACTAGCGGCCTCCTACGAGCAGTACTTC
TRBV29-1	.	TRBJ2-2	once	CSVQPSTGELFF	TGCAGCGTTCAGCCGAGCACCGGGGAGCTGTTTTTT
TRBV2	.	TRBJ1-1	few	CASRVNTEAFF	TGTGCCAGCAGGGTAAACACTGAAGCTTTCTTT
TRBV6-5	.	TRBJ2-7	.	CASTSLGYEQYF	TGTGCCAGTACTTCCCTGGGCTACGAGCAGTACTTC
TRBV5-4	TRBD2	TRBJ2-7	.	CASSSDPTSASSYEQYF	TGTGCCAGCAGCTCAGACCCTACTAGCGCGAGCTCCTACGAGCAGTACTTC
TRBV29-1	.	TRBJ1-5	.	CSVADSYSNQPQHF	TGCAGCGTTGCCGACTCGTATAGCAATCAGCCCCAGCATTTT
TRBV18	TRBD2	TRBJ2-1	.	CASSPFGGSDRNEQFF	TGTGCCAGCTCACCGTTCGGCGGGAGTGATCGCAATGAGCAGTTCTTC
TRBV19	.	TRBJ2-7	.	CASSIDGESEQYF	TGTGCCAGTAGTATAGATGGGGAATCCGAGCAGTACTTC
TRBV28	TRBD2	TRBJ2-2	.	CASSLGLAGGPNTGELFF	TGTGCCAGCAGTTTAGGACTAGCGGGAGGGCCGAACACCGGGGAGCTGTTTTTT
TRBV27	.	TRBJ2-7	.	CASSLSSETYEQYF	TGTGCCAGCAGTTTATCTTCGGAAACCTACGAGCAGTACTTC
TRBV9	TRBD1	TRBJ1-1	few	CASSVVSDRGAFF	TGTGCCAGCAGCGTAGTTAGCGACAGGGGAGCTTTCTTT
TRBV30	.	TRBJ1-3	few	CAWSVRYNSGNTIYF	TGTGCCTGGAGTGTACGTTACAACTCTGGAAACACCATATATTTT
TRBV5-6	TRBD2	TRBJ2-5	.	CASSFGSGRAGETQYF	TGTGCCAGCAGCTTTGGTAGCGGGAGGGCCGGGGAGACCCAGTACTTC
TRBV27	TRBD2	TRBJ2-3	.	CASTLWAGGTDTQYF	TGTGCCAGCACTCTTTGGGCGGGGGGCACAGATACGCAGTATTTT
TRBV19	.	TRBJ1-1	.	CASSIVTFGTEAFF	TGTGCCAGTAGTATAGTCACCTTTGGCACTGAAGCTTTCTTT
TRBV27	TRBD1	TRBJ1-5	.	CASSPGTGFYSNQPQHF	TGTGCCAGCAGTCCGGGGACAGGGTTTTATAGCAATCAGCCCCAGCATTTT
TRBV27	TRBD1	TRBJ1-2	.	CASSLFGQVDLYGYTF	TGTGCCAGCAGTTTATTCGGACAGGTGGATCTCTATGGCTACACCTTC
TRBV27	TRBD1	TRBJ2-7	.	CASSPRRDRGYEQYF	TGTGCCAGCAGCCCTCGAAGGGACAGGGGGTACGAGCAGTACTTC
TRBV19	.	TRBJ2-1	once	CASSIIGIAEQFF	TGTGCCAGTAGTATAATCGGGATAGCTGAGCAGTTCTTC
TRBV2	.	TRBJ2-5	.	CAIKADKETQYF	TGTGCCATCAAGGCAGATAAGGAGACCCAGTACTTC
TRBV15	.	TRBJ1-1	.	CATSMQGGNTEAFF	TGTGCCACCAGTATGCAGGGAGGAAACACTGAAGCTTTCTTT
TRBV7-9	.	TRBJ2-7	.	CASSLEVLYYEQYF	TGTGCCAGCAGCTTAGAGGTACTCTACTACGAGCAGTACTTC
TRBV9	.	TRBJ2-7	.	CASSAEGGGVNEQYF	TGTGCCAGCAGCGCCGAAGGGGGAGGGGTCAACGAGCAGTACTTC
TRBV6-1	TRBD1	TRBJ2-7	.	CASSRDRVFEQYF	TGTGCCAGCAGTAGAGACAGGGTTTTCGAGCAGTACTTC